This T cell receptor beta chain was identified in a study of blood T cell repertoires in COVID-19. Original methodology: The authors estimated nucleated cell counts from reference gene primer amplification. Sequencing was performed with immunoSEQ multiplex PCR; in TCRdb, only in-frame clones are kept and a portion is missing. D and trimming were read from the DNA, whereas the V and J calls and clone size are those reported in that table. The table lists around 110,000 clones, 70% to 90% of them singletons, with about 5.3% in the top ten. This receptor was obtained from a man between 40 and 49 years old with active or convalescent COVID-19. The sample taken for sequencing was peripheral blood.

Written as DNA, the CDR3 is TGTGCCAGCAGTACACAGGGGGCTAACTATGGCTACACCTTC. Its translation is CASSTQGANYGYTF. The chain uses TRBV6-2 or TRBV6-3 and TRBJ1-2; 8 nucleotides match TRBD1. Germline-derived CDR1 and CDR2 are MNHEY and SVGEGT. CDR3 length equals 14 residues. Trimming cost V 5 bases and J 0 bases; bases outside gene matches: 2.